This is a list of T cell receptor beta chains from one sample in a study of cytomegalovirus exposure and HLA in healthy donors. The assay was immunoSEQ multiplex PCR, and TCRdb's table has in-frame clones only and misses some. The top ten hold more than 3.5% of the sample, which has under 150,000 clones, under 80% seen once. Sequenced material: PBMCs. These receptor sequences come from a woman in her thirties or forties in good health and CMV-seropositive. The CDR3 runs from the conserved cysteine through the conserved F or W. The D gene is left open where the match is weak. Size is omitted from some rows. Given values are once, few, many or a class for expanded clones.

V gene	clone size	J gene	D gene	CDR3 protein	CDR3 DNA
TRBV4-2	NA	TRBJ2-1	TRBD2	CASSHESSGGYEQFF	TGTGCCAGCAGCCATGAGTCTAGCGGGGGTTATGAGCAGTTCTTC
TRBV4-2	NA	TRBJ2-1	TRBD1	CASSQGQGASKSYNEQFF	TGTGCCAGCAGCCAAGGGCAGGGGGCTAGTAAATCCTACAATGAGCAGTTCTTC
TRBV5-1	few	TRBJ2-7	NA	CASSFEVTYEQYF	TGTGCCAGCAGCTTCGAGGTTACCTACGAGCAGTACTTC
TRBV5-4	NA	TRBJ2-7	TRBD1	CASSLELGQAYYEQYF	TGTGCCAGCAGCTTGGAGCTGGGACAGGCGTACTACGAGCAGTACTTC
TRBV4-1	NA	TRBJ1-1	TRBD1	CASSLGTGATEAFF	TGCGCCAGCAGCCTCGGGACAGGGGCCACTGAAGCTTTCTTT
TRBV7-6	NA	TRBJ2-1	NA	CASSLGLGANEQFF	TGTGCCAGCAGCTTAGGGTTGGGCGCCAATGAGCAGTTCTTC
TRBV12-5	NA	TRBJ2-1	TRBD2	CASGLVRTSGSSYNEQFF	TGTGCTAGTGGTTTGGTAAGGACTAGCGGGAGCTCCTACAATGAGCAGTTCTTC
TRBV6-1	NA	TRBJ2-7	TRBD1	CASSAGQGAALRHEQYF	TGTGCCAGCAGTGCTGGACAGGGGGCAGCCTTACGGCACGAGCAGTACTTC
TRBV2	NA	TRBJ1-5	NA	CASRGTRGSNQPQHF	TGTGCCAGCAGGGGGACACGTGGGAGCAATCAGCCCCAGCATTTT
TRBV5-1	NA	TRBJ2-2	NA	CASSPGNTGELFF	TGCGCCAGCAGCCCAGGGAACACCGGGGAGCTGTTTTTT
TRBV18	few	TRBJ1-5	TRBD1	CASSLQGLEQPQHF	TGTGCCAGCTCCCTACAGGGGTTGGAACAGCCCCAGCATTTT
TRBV7-2	NA	TRBJ1-2	TRBD1	CASSLNPGGAYGYTF	TGTGCCAGCAGCTTAAACCCAGGGGGCGCCTATGGCTACACCTTC
TRBV6-1	NA	TRBJ1-5	TRBD1	CASKPDRAQPQHF	TGTGCCAGCAAACCGGACAGGGCGCAGCCCCAGCATTTT
TRBV10-3	NA	TRBJ1-1	NA	CAISKTDSLNTEAFF	TGTGCCATCAGTAAAACCGACAGCCTGAACACTGAAGCTTTCTTT
TRBV6-1	NA	TRBJ1-1	NA	CASSDFPSVDTEAFF	TGTGCCAGCAGTGATTTCCCCTCTGTCGACACTGAAGCTTTCTTT
TRBV25-1	NA	TRBJ2-7	NA	CASSEIGQGREQYF	TGTGCCAGCAGTGAAATAGGGCAGGGGCGCGAGCAGTACTTC
TRBV2	NA	TRBJ1-4	NA	CASSDFRKEEKLFF	TGTGCCAGCAGTGATTTCCGGAAGGAGGAAAAACTGTTTTTT
TRBV11-3	once	TRBJ2-1	NA	CASSPLANRYNERFF	TGTGCCAGCAGCCCGCTAGCGAACCGGTACAATGAGCGGTTCTTC
TRBV21-1	NA	TRBJ2-1	NA	CASSTSLAVEQFF	TGTGCCAGCAGCACATCCTTAGCGGTTGAGCAGTTCTTC
TRBV7-8	NA	TRBJ1-5	NA	CASSLLRDQPQHF	TGTGCCAGCAGCTTACTCCGGGATCAGCCCCAGCATTTT
TRBV7-9	NA	TRBJ1-6	NA	CSSSLDRTENSPLHF	TGTTCCAGCAGCTTAGATCGGACAGAGAATTCACCCCTCCACTTT
TRBV5-3	few	TRBJ2-5	TRBD1	CARSHDRGAETQYF	TGTGCCAGAAGCCACGACAGGGGGGCAGAGACCCAGTACTTC
TRBV9	NA	TRBJ1-3	NA	CASSVDGLSGNTIYF	TGTGCCAGCAGCGTAGATGGCCTCTCTGGAAACACCATATATTTT
TRBV7-8	NA	TRBJ2-7	TRBD1	CASSSRTGGHYEQYF	TGTGCCAGCAGCTCCCGGACAGGGGGCCACTACGAGCAGTACTTC
TRBV27	NA	TRBJ2-2	TRBD2	CASSLATSGRAGELFF	TGTGCCAGCAGTTTAGCGACTAGCGGGAGGGCCGGGGAGCTGTTTTTT
TRBV7-2	NA	TRBJ1-1	NA	CASSFRTRTEAFF	TGTGCCAGCAGCTTCCGGACTCGCACTGAAGCTTTCTTT
TRBV4-1	NA	TRBJ1-2	NA	CASSQGWDARGNTF	TGCGCCAGCAGCCAAGGGTGGGATGCCCGAGGGAACACCTTC
TRBV7-9	NA	TRBJ1-2	TRBD1	CASSLEHRGYHGYTF	TGTGCCAGCAGCTTAGAGCACAGGGGGTATCACGGCTACACCTTC
TRBV6-1	NA	TRBJ2-1	TRBD2	CATGTSGRSNEQFF	TGTGCCACGGGGACTAGCGGGAGGAGCAATGAGCAGTTCTTC
TRBV6-5	NA	TRBJ1-2	NA	CASSYSGGQTNYGYTF	TGTGCCAGCAGTTACTCGGGAGGCCAAACTAACTATGGCTACACCTTC
TRBV29-1	few	TRBJ2-1	TRBD2	CSAPGLWALNEQFF	TGCAGCGCCCCGGGACTATGGGCCCTCAATGAGCAGTTCTTC
TRBV7-7	once	TRBJ2-2	NA	CASRPIPTGKNTGELFF	TGTGCTAGCAGACCTATACCTACAGGGAAGAACACCGGGGAGCTGTTTTTT
TRBV4-2	NA	TRBJ1-2	NA	CASSQVMENAYGYTF	TGTGCCAGCAGCCAAGTAATGGAGAACGCCTATGGCTACACCTTC
TRBV10-3	NA	TRBJ1-1	TRBD1	CAIRARRTGGRPNTEAFF	TGTGCCATCAGGGCCCGGAGGACAGGGGGCAGACCGAACACTGAAGCTTTCTTT
TRBV13	NA	TRBJ1-2	NA	CASSLANGVSDNGYTF	TGTGCCAGCAGCTTAGCCAACGGGGTTTCTGATAATGGCTACACCTTC
TRBV4-1	NA	TRBJ1-2	TRBD1	CASSPYTPGQGAQLGYTF	TGCGCCAGCAGCCCTTATACACCGGGACAGGGGGCGCAATTAGGCTACACCTTC
TRBV5-6	NA	TRBJ1-3	NA	CATTTWGLSGNTIYF	TGTGCCACCACGACCTGGGGCCTCTCTGGAAACACCATATATTTT
TRBV18	NA	TRBJ2-7	NA	CASSPPSSASYEQYF	TGTGCCAGCTCACCACCGTCTAGCGCCTCCTACGAGCAGTACTTC
TRBV5-1	NA	TRBJ1-1	NA	CASSLDPGVTEAFF	TGCGCCAGCAGCTTAGACCCAGGGGTCACTGAAGCTTTCTTT
TRBV29-1	NA	TRBJ1-1	TRBD1	CSVVSGARTGLWTEAFF	TGCAGCGTTGTCTCTGGCGCTCGGACAGGGTTGTGGACTGAAGCTTTCTTT
TRBV18	NA	TRBJ1-1	NA	CASSPPGSMNTEAFF	TGTGCCAGCTCACCACCGGGCAGCATGAACACTGAAGCTTTCTTT
TRBV7-6	NA	TRBJ2-7	NA	CASSSGGNYEQYF	TGTGCCAGCAGCTCCGGCGGTAACTACGAGCAGTACTTC
TRBV11-2	once	TRBJ2-7	NA	CAVGEPGLNYEQYF	TGTGCCGTCGGAGAGCCGGGACTTAACTACGAGCAGTACTTC
TRBV7-2	few	TRBJ1-2	TRBD1	CASSPGQGPYGYTF	TGTGCCAGCAGCCCAGGACAGGGCCCCTATGGCTACACCTTC
TRBV4-1	NA	TRBJ1-1	NA	CASSQVGGDPEAFF	TGCGCCAGCAGCCAAGTGGGGGGGGACCCTGAAGCTTTCTTT
TRBV19	NA	TRBJ2-6	NA	CASSIGSTSGANVLTF	TGTGCCAGTAGTATAGGGAGCACCTCTGGGGCCAACGTCCTGACTTTC
TRBV10-3	NA	TRBJ1-1	TRBD1	CAISPGQGAGDTEAFF	TGTGCCATCAGCCCGGGACAGGGGGCCGGGGACACTGAAGCTTTCTTT